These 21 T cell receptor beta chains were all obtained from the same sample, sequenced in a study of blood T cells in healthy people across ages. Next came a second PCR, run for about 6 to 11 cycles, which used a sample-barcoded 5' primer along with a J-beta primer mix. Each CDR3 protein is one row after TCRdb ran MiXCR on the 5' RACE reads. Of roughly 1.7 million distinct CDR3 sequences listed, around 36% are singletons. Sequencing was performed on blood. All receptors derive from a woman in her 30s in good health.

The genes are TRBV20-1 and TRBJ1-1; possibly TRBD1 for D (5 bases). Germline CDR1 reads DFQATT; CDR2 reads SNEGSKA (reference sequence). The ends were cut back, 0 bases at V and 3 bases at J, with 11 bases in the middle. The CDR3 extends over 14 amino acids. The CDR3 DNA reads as TGCAGTGCTAGAGAGGTGGGGCTGGACACTGAAGCTTTCTTT. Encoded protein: CSAREVGLDTEAFF.

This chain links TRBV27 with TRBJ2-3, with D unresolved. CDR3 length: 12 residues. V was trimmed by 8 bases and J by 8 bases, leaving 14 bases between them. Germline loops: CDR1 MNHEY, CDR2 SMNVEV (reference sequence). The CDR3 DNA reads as TGTGCCAGCTCCCCCGGCGCTTCTACGCAGTATTTT. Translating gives CASSPGASTQYF.

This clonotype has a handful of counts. CDR3 residues: CASSLAHYSNQPQHF. In DNA, the CDR3 is TGTGCCAGCAGTTTGGCCCACTATAGCAATCAGCCCCAGCATTTT. The chain carries TRBV12-3 or TRBV12-4 and TRBJ1-5, with unresolved D. V was shortened by 3 bases and J by 0 bases, with 9 bases between the two germline ends. The CDR3 consists of 15 residues.

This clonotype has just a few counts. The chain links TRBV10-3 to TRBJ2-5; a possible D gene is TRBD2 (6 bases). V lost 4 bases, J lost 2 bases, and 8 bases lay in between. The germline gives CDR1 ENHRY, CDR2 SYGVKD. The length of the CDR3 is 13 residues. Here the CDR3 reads CAISGDLQETQYF. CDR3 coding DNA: TGTGCCATCAGTGGGGACTTGCAAGAGACCCAGTACTTC.

The CDR3 region is CASSYFHEQYF. The CDR3 nucleotides are TGTGCCAGCAGTTACTTCCACGAGCAGTACTTC. This chain uses TRBV6-6 with TRBJ2-7; D is ambiguous. Germline assignment: CDR1 MNHNY and CDR2 SVGAGI (reference sequence). Deletions cut 1 base from V and 5 bases from J, with 3 bases between. The CDR3 is 11 residues long.

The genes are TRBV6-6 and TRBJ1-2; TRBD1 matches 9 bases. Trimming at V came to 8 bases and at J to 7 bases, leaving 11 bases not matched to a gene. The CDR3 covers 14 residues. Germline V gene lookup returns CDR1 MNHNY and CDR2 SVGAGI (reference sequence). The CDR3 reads CASLGDREISGYTF. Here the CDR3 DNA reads TGTGCCAGCCTCGGGGACAGGGAGATTTCTGGCTACACCTTC.

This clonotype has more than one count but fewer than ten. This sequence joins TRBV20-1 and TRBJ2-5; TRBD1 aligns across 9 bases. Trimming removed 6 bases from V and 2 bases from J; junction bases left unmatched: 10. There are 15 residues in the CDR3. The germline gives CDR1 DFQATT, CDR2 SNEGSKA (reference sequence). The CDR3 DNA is TGCAGTGCCATTCCTGGGACAGGGAAACAAGAGACCCAGTACTTC. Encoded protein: CSAIPGTGKQETQYF.

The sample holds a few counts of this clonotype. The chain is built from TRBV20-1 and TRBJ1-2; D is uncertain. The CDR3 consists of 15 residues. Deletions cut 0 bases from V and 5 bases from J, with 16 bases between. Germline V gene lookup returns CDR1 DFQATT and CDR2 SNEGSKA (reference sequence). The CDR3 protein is CSARDQRAGAYGYTF. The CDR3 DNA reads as TGCAGTGCTAGAGATCAGAGGGCGGGAGCTTATGGCTACACCTTC.

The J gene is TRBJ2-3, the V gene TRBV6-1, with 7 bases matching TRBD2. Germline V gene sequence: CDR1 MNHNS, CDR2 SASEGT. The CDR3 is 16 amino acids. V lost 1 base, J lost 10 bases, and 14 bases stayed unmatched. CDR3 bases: TGTGCCAGCAGTGAAGGATTTCGGGGGGTCGTCTTAGCGCAGTATTTT. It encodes CASSEGFRGVVLAQYF.

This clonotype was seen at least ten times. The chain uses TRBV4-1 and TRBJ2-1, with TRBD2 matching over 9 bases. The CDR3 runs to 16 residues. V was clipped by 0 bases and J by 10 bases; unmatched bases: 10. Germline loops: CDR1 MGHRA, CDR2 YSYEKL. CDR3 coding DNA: TGCGCCAGCAGCCAAGACAGGGGTCTAGCGGGGCGGGAGCAGTTCTTC. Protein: CASSQDRGLAGREQFF.

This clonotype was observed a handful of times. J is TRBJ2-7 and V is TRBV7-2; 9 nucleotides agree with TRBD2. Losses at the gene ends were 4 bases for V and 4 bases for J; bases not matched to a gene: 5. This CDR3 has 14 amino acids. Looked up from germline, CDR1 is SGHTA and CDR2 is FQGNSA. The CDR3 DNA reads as TGTGCCAGCAGCTGGCTAGCGGGAAATTACGAGCAGTACTTC. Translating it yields CASSWLAGNYEQYF.

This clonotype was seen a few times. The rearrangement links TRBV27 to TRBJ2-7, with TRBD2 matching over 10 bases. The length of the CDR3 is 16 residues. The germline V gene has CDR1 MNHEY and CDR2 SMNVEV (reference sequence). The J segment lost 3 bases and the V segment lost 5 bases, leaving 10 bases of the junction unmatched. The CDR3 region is CASSPYSTSGHYEQYF. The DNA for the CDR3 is TGTGCCAGCAGTCCTTATTCGACTAGCGGGCACTACGAGCAGTACTTC.

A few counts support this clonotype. The CDR3 is CASGSVGATDTQYF. CDR3 DNA sequence: TGTGCCAGCGGCTCTGTGGGGGCAACAGATACGCAGTATTTT. The V and J genes are TRBV12-3 or TRBV12-4 and TRBJ2-3, with D possibly being TRBD1 (6 bases). The CDR3 runs to 14 residues. Trimming shortened V by 8 bases and J by 3 bases, and 15 bases separated the two germline ends.

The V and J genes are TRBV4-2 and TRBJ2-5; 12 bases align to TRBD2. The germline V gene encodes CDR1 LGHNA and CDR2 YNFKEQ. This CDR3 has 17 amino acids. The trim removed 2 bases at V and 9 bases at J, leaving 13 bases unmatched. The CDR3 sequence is CASSQSRLAGGPQAQYF. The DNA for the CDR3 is TGTGCCAGCAGCCAATCTCGTCTAGCGGGAGGGCCGCAGGCCCAGTACTTC.

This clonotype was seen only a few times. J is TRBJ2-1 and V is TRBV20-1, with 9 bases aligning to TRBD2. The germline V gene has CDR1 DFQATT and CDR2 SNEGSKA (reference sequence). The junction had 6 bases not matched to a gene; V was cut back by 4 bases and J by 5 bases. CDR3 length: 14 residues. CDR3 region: CSAKASGNNNEQFF. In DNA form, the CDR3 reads TGCAGTGCTAAGGCTAGCGGGAATAACAATGAGCAGTTCTTC.

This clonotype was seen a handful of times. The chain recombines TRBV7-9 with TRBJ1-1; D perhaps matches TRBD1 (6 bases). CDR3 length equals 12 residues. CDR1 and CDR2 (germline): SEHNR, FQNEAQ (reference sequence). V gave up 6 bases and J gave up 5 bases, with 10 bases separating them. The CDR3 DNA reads TGTGCCAGCAGGGAGGGGGAAACTGAAGCTTTCTTT. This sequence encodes CASREGETEAFF. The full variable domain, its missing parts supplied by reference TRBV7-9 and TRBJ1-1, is DTGVSQNPRHKITKRGQNVTFRCDPISEHNRLYWYRQTLGQGPEFLTYFQNEAQLEKSRLLSDRFSAERPKGSFSTLEIQRTEQGDSAMYLCASREGETEAFFGQGTRLTVV.

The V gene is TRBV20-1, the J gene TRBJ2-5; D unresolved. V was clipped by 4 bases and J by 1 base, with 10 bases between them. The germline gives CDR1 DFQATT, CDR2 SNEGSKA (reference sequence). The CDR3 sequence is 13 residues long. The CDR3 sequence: CSAKRSSQETQYF. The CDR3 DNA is TGCAGTGCTAAACGGAGCTCCCAAGAGACCCAGTACTTC.

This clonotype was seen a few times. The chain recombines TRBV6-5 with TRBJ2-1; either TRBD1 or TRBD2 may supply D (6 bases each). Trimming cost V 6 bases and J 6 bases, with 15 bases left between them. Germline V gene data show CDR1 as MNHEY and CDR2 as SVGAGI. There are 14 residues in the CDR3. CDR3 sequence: CASSLRGESNEQFF. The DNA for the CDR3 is TGTGCCAGCAGCCTGAGGGGGGAGAGCAATGAGCAGTTCTTC.

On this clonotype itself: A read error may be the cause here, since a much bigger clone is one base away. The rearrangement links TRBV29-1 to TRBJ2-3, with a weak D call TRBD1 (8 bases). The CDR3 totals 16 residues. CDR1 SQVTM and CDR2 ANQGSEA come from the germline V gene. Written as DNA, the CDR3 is TGCAGCGTTAGCGGGACCGAGACAGGGGTGACAGATACGCGGTATTTT. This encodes CSVSGTETGVTDTRYF.

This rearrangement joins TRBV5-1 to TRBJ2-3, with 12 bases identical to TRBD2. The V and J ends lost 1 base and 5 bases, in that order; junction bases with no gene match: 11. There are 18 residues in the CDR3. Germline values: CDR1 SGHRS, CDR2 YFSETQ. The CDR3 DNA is TGCGCCAGCAGCTTGCCTCGGTCTAGCGGGGGGGAGGAAGATACGCAGTATTTT. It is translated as CASSLPRSSGGEEDTQYF.

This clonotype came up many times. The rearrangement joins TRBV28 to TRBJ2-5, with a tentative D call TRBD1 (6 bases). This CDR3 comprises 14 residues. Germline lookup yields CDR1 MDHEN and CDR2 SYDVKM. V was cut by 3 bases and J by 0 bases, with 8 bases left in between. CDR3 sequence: CASSFTGYQETQYF. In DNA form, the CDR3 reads TGTGCCAGCAGTTTTACAGGGTACCAAGAGACCCAGTACTTC.